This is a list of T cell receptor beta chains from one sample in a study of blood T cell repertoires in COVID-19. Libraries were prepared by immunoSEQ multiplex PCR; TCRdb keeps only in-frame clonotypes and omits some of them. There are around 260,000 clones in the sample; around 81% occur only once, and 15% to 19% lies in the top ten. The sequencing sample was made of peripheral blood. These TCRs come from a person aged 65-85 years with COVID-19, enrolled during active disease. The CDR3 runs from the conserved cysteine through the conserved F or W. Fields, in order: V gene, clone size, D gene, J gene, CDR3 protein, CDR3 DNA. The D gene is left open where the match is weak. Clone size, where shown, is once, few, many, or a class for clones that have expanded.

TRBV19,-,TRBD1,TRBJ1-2,CASSPGTGFASAGYTF,TGTGCCAGTAGTCCCGGGACAGGGTTTGCGTCGGCGGGCTACACCTTC
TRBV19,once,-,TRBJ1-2,CASRAQGNYGYTF,TGTGCCAGTCGCGCCCAGGGGAATTATGGCTACACCTTC
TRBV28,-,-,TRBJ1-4,CASSLGSRNEKLFF,TGTGCCAGCAGTTTGGGCAGCCGTAATGAAAAACTGTTTTTT
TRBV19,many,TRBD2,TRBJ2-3,CASSIAGGITDTQYF,TGTGCCAGTAGTATAGCGGGAGGGATCACAGATACGCAGTATTTT
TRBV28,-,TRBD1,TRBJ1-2,CASTRDRVDYGYTF,TGTGCCAGCACCCGCGACAGGGTTGACTATGGCTACACCTTC
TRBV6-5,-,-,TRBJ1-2,CASRQGPRYGYTF,TGTGCCAGCAGGCAGGGTCCTAGGTATGGCTACACCTTC
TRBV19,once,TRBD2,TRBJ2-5,CASGRTSGGAQYF,TGTGCCAGTGGAAGGACTAGCGGGGGGGCCCAGTACTTC
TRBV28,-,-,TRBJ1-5,CASIGGGAYNQPQHF,TGTGCCAGCATTGGAGGGGGGGCGTACAATCAGCCCCAGCATTTT
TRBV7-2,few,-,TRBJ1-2,CASSRQAYGYTF,TGTGCCAGCAGCCGGCAGGCCTATGGCTACACCTTC
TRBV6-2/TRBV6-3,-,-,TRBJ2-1,CASSFRGLGSNEQFF,TGTGCCAGCAGCTTCCGGGGGTTAGGAAGCAATGAGCAGTTCTTC
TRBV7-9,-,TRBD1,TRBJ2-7,CASSSSGQGAYEQYF,TGTGCCAGCAGCTCCTCTGGACAGGGGGCCTACGAGCAGTACTTC
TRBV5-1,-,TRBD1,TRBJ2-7,CASSLRGPDSGYEQYF,TGCGCCAGCAGCTTGAGGGGGCCGGACAGTGGCTACGAGCAGTACTTC
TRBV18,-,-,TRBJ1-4,CASSPSPDRRTNEKLFF,TGTGCCAGCTCACCCTCCCCAGACAGGAGGACTAATGAAAAACTGTTTTTT
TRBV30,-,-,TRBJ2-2,CAWSLVPGELFF,TGTGCCTGGAGCCTCGTTCCCGGGGAGCTGTTTTTT
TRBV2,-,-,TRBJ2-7,CASSRGPGGNSYEQYF,TGTGCCAGCAGTCGAGGGCCAGGAGGAAACTCCTACGAGCAGTACTTC
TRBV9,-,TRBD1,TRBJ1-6,CASSLGTDTHSPLHF,TGTGCCAGCAGCCTCGGGACAGATACGCATTCACCCCTCCACTTT
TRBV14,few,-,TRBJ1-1,CASSQLQGWNTEAFF,TGTGCCAGCAGCCAGCTACAGGGATGGAACACTGAAGCTTTCTTT
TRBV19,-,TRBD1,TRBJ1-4,CASSASKGGSGEKLFF,TGTGCCAGTAGTGCATCCAAAGGGGGCTCAGGCGAAAAACTGTTTTTT
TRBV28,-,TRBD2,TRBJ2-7,CASSFLLAGGHEQYF,TGTGCCAGCAGTTTTCTTCTAGCGGGAGGGCATGAGCAGTACTTC
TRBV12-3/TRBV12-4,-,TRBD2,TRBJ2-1,CASGLAGIEQFF,TGTGCCAGCGGGCTAGCGGGGATTGAGCAGTTCTTC
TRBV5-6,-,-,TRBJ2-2,CASRAPNTGELFF,TGTGCCAGCAGGGCTCCAAACACCGGGGAGCTGTTTTTT
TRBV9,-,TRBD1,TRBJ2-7,CASGQGARGEQYF,TGTGCCAGCGGACAGGGGGCGCGAGGCGAGCAGTACTTC
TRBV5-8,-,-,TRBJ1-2,CASSLGWGPGYGYTF,TGTGCCAGCAGCTTGGGGTGGGGCCCGGGCTATGGCTACACCTTC
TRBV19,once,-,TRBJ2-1,CASSPFLRGYRENEQFF,TGTGCCAGTAGTCCCTTCCTAAGGGGTTACAGAGAGAATGAGCAGTTCTTC
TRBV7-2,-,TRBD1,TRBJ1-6,CASSPETGRSPLHF,TGTGCCAGCAGCCCGGAGACAGGGAGGTCACCCCTCCACTTT
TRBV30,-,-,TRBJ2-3,CAWKREDSADTQYF,TGTGCCTGGAAGAGGGAAGATAGTGCAGATACGCAGTATTTT
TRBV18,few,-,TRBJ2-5,CASSPEETQYF,TGTGCCAGCTCACCGGAGGAGACCCAGTACTTC